This TCR beta chain was retrieved from a study of vaccination and CD4 T cells after COVID-19. Described treatment: roughly ten-day PBMC culture with coronavirus spike peptide pools or control peptides (ViraFEST assay). This CDR3 contains 18 residues. The V gene lost 4 bases and the J gene lost 5 bases, with 26 bases spanning the gap. Germline V gives CDR1 LGHNA, CDR2 YSLEER. The Oncomine TCR Beta short-read assay generated sequence data from the DNA of cultured CD4+ T cells. TCRdb redid the calling of the PCR reads with MiXCR, one entry per CDR3 protein. The sample has some 13,000 distinct CDR3 sequences; 35% are singletons. Comments on this clonotype: Antigen unknown.

This chain uses TRBV4-3 with TRBJ1-2, with D perhaps TRBD1 (5 bases). The sequenced sample consisted of CD4+ T cells from blood, cultured in vitro. The receptor comes from a human donor who had recovered from COVID-19. The CDR3 DNA sequence: TGCGCCAGCAGCCCGAAAGATTATTCGGTCATGGGGGAGTATGGCTACACCTTC. Residues: CASSPKDYSVMGEYGYTF.